This T cell receptor beta chain was retrieved from a study of cytomegalovirus exposure and HLA in healthy donors. Researchers ran the PCR with 60 Vbeta and 13 Jbeta primers. Repertoires were generated with immunoSEQ multiplex PCR, while TCRdb's copy carries only in-frame clones and drops some. The data hold about 200,000 clones, with roughly 82% observed a single time. With 1 base removed from V and 3 bases from J, the gap between germline ends came to 10 bases. This CDR3 region has 15 residues. CDR1 is SGHAT and CDR2 is FQNNGV in the germline V gene. Study-level findings and limits: For cytomegalovirus status, the classifier reportedly gave diagnoses with high specificity and sensitivity. Sequencing had likely introduced a cluster of highly shared sequence variants as an artifact. In a later analysis, TCR beta V- and J-gene trimming showed a link to a missense DCLRE1C variant.

In the case of this clone: Its antigen is as yet unknown.

Sequenced sample: PBMCs. V is TRBV11-2 and J is TRBJ2-1, with D perhaps TRBD2 (6 bases). This receptor was identified in a man between 40 and 49 years old in good health and CMV-seropositive. The CDR3 region is CASSLVSGDYNEQFF. The DNA of the CDR3 is TGTGCCAGCAGCTTAGTTAGCGGAGACTACAATGAGCAGTTCTTC.